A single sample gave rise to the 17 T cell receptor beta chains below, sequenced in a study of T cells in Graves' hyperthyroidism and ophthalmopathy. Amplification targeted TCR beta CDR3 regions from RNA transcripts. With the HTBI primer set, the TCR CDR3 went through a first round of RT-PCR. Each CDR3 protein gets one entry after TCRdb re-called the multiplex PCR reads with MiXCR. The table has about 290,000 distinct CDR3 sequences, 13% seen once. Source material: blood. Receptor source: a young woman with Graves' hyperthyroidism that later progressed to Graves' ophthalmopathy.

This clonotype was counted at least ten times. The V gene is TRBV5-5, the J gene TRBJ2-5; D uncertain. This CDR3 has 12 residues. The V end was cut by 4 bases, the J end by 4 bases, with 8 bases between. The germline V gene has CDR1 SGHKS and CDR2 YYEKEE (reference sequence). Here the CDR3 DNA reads TGTGCCAGCAGCCGGGTTGGAGAGACCCAGTACTTC. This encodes CASSRVGETQYF.

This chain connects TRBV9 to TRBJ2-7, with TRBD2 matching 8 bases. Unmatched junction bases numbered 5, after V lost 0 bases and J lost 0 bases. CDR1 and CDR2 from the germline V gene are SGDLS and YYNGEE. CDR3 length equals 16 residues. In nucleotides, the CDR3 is TGTGCCAGCAGCGTAGGAACGGGAGGGCCCTCCTACGAGCAGTACTTC. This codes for CASSVGTGGPSYEQYF. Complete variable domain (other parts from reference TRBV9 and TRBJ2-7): DSGVTQTPKHLITATGQRVTLRCSPRSGDLSVYWYQQSLDQGLQFLIQYYNGEERAKGNILERFSAQQFPDLHSELNLSSLELGDSALYFCASSVGTGGPSYEQYFGPGTRLTVT.

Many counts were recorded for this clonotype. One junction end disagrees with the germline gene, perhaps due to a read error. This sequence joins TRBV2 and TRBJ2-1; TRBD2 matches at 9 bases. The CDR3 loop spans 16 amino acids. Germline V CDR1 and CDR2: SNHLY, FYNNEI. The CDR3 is CASSEEAGGSYNEQFF. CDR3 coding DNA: TGTGCCAGCAGCGAAGAAGCGGGAGGCTCCTACAATGAGCAGTTCTTC.

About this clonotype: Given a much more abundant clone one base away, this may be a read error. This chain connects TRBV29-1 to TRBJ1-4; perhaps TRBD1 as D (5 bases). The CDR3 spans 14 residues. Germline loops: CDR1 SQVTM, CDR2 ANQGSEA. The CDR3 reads CSTTGGKTNEELFF. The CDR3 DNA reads TGCAGCACCACCGGGGGGAAGACTAATGAAGAACTGTTTTTT.

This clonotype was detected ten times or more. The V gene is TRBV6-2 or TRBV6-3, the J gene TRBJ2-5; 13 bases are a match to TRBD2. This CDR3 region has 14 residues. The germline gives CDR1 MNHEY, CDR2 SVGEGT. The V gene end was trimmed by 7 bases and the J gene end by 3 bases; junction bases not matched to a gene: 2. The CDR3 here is CASNGLAGEETQYF. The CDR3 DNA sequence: TGTGCCAGCAACGGACTAGCGGGAGAAGAGACCCAGTACTTC.

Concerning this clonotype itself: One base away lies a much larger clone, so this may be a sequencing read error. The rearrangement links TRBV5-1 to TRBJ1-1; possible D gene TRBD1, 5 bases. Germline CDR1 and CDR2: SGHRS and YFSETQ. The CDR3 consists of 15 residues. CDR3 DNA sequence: TGCGCCAGCAGCTTGTACGTAGGGGTTAACACTGAAACTTTCTTT. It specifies CASSLYVGVNTETFF.

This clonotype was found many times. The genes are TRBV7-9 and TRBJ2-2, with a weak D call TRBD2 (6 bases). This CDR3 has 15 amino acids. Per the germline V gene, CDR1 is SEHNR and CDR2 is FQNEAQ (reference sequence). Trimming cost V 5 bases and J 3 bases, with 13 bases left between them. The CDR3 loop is CASSISGVYTGELFF. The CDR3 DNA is TGTGCCAGCAGCATTAGCGGAGTTTACACCGGGGAGCTGTTTTTT.

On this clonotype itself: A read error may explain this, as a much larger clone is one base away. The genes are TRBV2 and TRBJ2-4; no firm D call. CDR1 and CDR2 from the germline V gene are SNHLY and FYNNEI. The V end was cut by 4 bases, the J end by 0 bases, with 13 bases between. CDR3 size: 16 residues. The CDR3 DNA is TGTGCCAGCAGTGGAGCAAGAGGCGTAGCCAAAAACATTCAGTACTTC. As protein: CASSGARGVAKNIQYF. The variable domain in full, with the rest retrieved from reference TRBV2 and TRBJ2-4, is EPEVTQTPSHQVTQMGQEVILRCVPISNHLYFYWYRQILGQKVEFLVSFYNNEISEKSEIFDDQFSVERPDGSNFTLKIRSTKLEDSAMYFCASSGARGVAKNIQYFGAGTRLSVL.

The CDR3 DNA sequence: TGTGCCAGCAGTTTGTCCGGGACAGGGACCGGGGAGCTGTTTTTT. Translation: CASSLSGTGTGELFF. The chain is built from TRBV28 and TRBJ2-2, with 9 positions matching TRBD1. The CDR3 has 15 amino acids. CDR1 and CDR2 (germline): MDHEN, SYDVKM. V lost 3 bases and J lost 5; bases outside the gene matches: 4.

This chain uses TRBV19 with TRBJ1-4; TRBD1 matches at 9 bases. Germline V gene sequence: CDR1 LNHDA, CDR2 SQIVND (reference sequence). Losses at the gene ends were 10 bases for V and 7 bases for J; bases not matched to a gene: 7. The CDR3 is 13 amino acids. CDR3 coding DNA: TGTGCCACCGCGGACAGGGGAGGTGAAAAACTGTTTTTT. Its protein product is CATADRGGEKLFF.

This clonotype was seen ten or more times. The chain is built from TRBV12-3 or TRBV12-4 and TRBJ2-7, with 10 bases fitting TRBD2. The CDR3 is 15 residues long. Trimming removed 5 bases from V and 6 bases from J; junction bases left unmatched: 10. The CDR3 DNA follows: TGTGCCAGCAGTCCTAGACAGCTAGCGGGAGTCGAGCAGTACTTC. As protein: CASSPRQLAGVEQYF.

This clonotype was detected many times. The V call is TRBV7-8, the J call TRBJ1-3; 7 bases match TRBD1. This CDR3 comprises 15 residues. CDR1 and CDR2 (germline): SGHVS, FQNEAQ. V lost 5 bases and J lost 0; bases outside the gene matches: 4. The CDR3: CASSTGQSSGNTIYF. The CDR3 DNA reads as TGTGCCAGCAGCACGGGACAGTCCTCTGGAAACACCATATATTTT.

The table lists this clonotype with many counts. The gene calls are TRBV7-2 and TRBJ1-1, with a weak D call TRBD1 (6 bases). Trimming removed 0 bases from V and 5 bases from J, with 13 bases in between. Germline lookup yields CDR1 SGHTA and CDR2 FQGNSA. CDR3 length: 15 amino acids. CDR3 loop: CASSLAVGGMTEAFF. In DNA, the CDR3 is TGTGCCAGCAGCTTAGCTGTAGGGGGTATGACTGAAGCTTTCTTT.

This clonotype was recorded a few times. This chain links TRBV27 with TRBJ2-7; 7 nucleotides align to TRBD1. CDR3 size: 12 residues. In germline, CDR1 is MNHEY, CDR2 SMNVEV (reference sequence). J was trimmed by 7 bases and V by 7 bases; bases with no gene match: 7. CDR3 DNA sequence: TGTGCCAGCAATACAGGGGAGCGGGAGCAGTACTTC. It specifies CASNTGEREQYF.

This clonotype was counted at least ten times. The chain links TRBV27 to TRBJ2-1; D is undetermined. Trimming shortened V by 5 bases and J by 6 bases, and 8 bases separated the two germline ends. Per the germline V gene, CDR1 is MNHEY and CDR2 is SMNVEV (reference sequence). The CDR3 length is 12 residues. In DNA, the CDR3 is TGTGCCAGCAGTCCCCGACGCAATGAGCAGTTCTTC. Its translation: CASSPRRNEQFF.

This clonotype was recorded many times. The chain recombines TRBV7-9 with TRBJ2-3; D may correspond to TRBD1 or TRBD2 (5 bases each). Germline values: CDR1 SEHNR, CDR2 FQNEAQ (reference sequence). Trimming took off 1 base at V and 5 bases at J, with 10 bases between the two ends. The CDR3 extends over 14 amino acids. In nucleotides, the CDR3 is TGTGCCAGCAGCTTAGTCGGGACCCAAGATACGCAGTATTTT. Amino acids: CASSLVGTQDTQYF.

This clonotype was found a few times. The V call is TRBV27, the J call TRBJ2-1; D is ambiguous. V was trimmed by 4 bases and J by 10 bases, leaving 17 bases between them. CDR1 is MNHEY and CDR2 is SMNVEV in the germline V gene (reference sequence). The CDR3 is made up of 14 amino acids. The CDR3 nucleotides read TGTGCCAGCAGTTCCGTGACCCTAGGAAGCGAGCAGTTCTTC. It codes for CASSSVTLGSEQFF.